This T cell receptor beta chain was sequenced during a study of PD-L1 blockade in urothelial cancer. About the study: About 85% of the 29 patients were males with bladder-origin urothelial cancer. After treatment start, blood was analyzed at 3 weeks (second dose) and at 6 weeks.

Sequencing was performed with immunoSEQ multiplex PCR; in TCRdb, only in-frame clones are kept and a portion is missing. The profile covers some 100,000 clones, with roughly nine tenths appearing a single time and 0.85% to 1% taken by the ten largest. Germline V gene data show CDR1 as SGHNT and CDR2 as YYREEE (reference sequence). V lost 0 bases, J lost 4 bases, and 4 bases lay in between. The CDR3 is 12 amino acids. Time point given: pretreatment peripheral blood. Patients suffered from locally advanced or metastatic urothelial carcinoma. The V call is TRBV5-4, the J call TRBJ2-5; D unclear. The source of this sequence is a woman aged 80 or older with urothelial cancer. Sample: PBMCs, taken around atezolizumab (anti-PD-L1) treatment. This chain's CDR3 is CASSLAGETQYF. Here the CDR3 DNA reads TGTGCCAGCAGCTTGGCAGGAGAGACCCAGTACTTC.